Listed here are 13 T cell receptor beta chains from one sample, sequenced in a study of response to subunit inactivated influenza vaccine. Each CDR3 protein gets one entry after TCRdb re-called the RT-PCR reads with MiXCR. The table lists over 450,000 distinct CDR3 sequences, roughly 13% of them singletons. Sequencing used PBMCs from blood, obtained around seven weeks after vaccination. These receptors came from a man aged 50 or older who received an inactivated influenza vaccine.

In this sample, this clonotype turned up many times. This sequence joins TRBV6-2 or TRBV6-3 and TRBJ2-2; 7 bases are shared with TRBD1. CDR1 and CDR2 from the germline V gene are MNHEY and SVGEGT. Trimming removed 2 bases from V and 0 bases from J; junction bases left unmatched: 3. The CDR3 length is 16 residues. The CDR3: CASSYPRGTNTGELFF. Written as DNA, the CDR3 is TGTGCCAGCAGTTACCCCAGGGGGACGAACACCGGGGAGCTGTTTTTT.

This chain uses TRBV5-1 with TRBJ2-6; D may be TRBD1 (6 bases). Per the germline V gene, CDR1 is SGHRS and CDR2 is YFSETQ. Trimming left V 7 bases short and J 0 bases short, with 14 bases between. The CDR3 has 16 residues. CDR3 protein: CASRWTALSGANVLTF. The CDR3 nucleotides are TGCGCCAGCCGATGGACAGCCCTCTCTGGGGCCAACGTCCTGACTTTC.

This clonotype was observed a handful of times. Written as DNA, the CDR3 is TGTGCCACCAGTGAGACTAGCGGGAACTACAATGAGCAGTTCTTC. The encoded protein is CATSETSGNYNEQFF. The chain links TRBV24-1 to TRBJ2-1; TRBD2 matches 11 bases. The germline CDR1 and CDR2 sequences are KGHDR and SFDVKD. Losses at the gene ends were 4 bases for V and 3 bases for J; bases not matched to a gene: 1. The CDR3 extends over 15 amino acids.

The CDR3 spells CASSIPGPTILDTQYF. CDR3 bases: TGTGCCAGCAGTATACCGGGGCCTACAATTTTGGATACGCAGTATTTT. The chain uses TRBV12-3 or TRBV12-4 and TRBJ2-3; D may be TRBD1 or TRBD2 (5 bases each). The CDR3 sequence is 16 residues long. Trimming removed 5 bases from V and 6 bases from J, with 21 bases in between.

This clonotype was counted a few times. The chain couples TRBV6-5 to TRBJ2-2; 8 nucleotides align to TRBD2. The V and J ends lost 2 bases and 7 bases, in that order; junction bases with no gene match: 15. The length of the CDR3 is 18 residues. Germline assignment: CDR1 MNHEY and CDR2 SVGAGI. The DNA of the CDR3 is TGTGCCAGCAGTTACGGTACCCCGAGCGGGGGAAGAGACGGGGAGCTGTTTTTT. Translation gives CASSYGTPSGGRDGELFF.

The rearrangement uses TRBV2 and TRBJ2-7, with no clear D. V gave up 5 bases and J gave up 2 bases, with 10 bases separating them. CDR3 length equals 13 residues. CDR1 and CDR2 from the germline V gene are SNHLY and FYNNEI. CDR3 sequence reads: CASSNDGTYEQYF. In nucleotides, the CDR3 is TGTGCCAGCAGTAACGACGGTACCTACGAGCAGTACTTC.

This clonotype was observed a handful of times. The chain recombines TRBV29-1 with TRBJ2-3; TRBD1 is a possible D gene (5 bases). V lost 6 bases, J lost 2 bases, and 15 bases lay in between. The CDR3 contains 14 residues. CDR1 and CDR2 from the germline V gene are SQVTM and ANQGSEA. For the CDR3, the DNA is TGCAGCGTGAGTCATGGGGCGCCCACAGATACGCAGTATTTT. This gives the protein CSVSHGAPTDTQYF.

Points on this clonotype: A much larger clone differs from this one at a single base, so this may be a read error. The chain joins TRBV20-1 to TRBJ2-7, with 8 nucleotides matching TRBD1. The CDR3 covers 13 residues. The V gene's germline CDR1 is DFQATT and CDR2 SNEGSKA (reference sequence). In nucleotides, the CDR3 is TGCAGAGCTAGGGGACAGGACTTCTACGAGCAGTACTTC. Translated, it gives CRARGQDFYEQYF.

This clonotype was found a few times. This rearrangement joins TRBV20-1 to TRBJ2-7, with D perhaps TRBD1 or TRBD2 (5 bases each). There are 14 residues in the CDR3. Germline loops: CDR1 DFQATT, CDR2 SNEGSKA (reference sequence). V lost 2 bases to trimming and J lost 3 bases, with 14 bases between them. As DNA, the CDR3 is TGCAGTGCTAGACCACGGGGCGAGTTCTACGAGCAGTACTTC. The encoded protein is CSARPRGEFYEQYF.

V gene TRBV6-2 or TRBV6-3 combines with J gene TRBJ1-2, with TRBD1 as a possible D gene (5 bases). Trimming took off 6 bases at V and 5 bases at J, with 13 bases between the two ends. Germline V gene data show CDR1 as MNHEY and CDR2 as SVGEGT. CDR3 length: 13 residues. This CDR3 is CASRQADPYGYTF. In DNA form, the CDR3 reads TGTGCCAGCAGACAGGCTGACCCGTATGGCTACACCTTC.

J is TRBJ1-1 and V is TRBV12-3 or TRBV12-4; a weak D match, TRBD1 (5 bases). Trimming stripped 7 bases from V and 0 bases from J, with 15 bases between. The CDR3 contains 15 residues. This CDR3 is CASNLPGRVNTEAFF. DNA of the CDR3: TGTGCCAGCAACCTGCCGGGGCGTGTGAACACTGAAGCTTTCTTT.

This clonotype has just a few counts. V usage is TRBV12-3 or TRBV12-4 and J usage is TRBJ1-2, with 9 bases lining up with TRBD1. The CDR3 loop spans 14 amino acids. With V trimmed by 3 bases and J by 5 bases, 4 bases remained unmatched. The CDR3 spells CASSFGTGSYGYTF. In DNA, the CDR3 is TGTGCCAGCAGTTTCGGGACAGGGTCATATGGCTACACCTTC.

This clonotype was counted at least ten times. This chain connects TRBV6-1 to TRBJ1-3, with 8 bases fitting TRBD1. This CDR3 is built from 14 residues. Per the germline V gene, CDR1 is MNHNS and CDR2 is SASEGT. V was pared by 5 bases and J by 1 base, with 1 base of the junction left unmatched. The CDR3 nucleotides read TGTGCCAGCAGTACAGGGGGTTCTGGAAACACCATATATTTT. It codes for CASSTGGSGNTIYF.